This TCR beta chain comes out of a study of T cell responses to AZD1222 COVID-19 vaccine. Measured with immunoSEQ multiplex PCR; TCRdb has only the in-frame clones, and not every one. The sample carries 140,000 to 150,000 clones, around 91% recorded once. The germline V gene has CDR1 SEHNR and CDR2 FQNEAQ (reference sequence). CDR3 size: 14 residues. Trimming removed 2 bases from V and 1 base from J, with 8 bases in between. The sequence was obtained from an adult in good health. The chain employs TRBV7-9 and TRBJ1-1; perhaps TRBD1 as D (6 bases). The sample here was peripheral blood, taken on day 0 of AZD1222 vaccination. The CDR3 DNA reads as TGTGCCAGCAGCTTAACGGGGGCGAACACTGAAGCTTTCTTT. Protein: CASSLTGANTEAFF.